These 30 T cell receptor beta chains were all obtained from the same sample, sequenced in a study of glioma-infiltrating T cells. Amplification of TCR alpha and beta CDR3 regions from RNA used iRepertoire nested multiplex PCR. TCRdb redid the calling of the multiplex PCR reads with MiXCR, one entry per CDR3 protein. The repertoire includes around 130,000 distinct CDR3 sequences, 24% of them detected once, and about a quarter sits in the top ten. The sequenced material came from glioma tissue, nonneoplastic brain tissue, or PBMCs (not recorded which). Every receptor here comes from a human donor with low-grade glioma or glioblastoma, undergoing nonglioma brain surgery, or in good health (not recorded which).

This clonotype was found many times. Germline and junction disagree at one end, which may indicate a read error. V usage is TRBV6-2 or TRBV6-3 and J usage is TRBJ2-5; a possible D gene is TRBD2 (6 bases). The CDR3 is made up of 14 amino acids. CDR1 is MNHEY, CDR2 SVGEGT, per germline. This CDR3 is CASSSSGALESQYF. The CDR3 DNA follows: TGTGCCAGCAGTTCCTCGGGAGCATTAGAGAGCCAGTACTTC.

A few counts support this clonotype. The chain recombines TRBV10-3 with TRBJ1-1, with D perhaps matching TRBD1 (6 bases). The CDR3 runs 15 residues. With 4 bases removed from V and 2 bases from J, the gap between germline ends came to 14 bases. Germline V gene data show CDR1 as ENHRY and CDR2 as SYGVKD. The CDR3 nucleotides read TGTGCCATCAGTGGGACCGGGACACAAAACACTGAAGCTTTCTTT. As protein: CAISGTGTQNTEAFF.

The chain has TRBV18 and TRBJ2-3; the D gene could be TRBD1 or TRBD2 (5 bases each). V was shortened by 6 bases and J by 0 bases, with 10 bases between the two germline ends. The CDR3 sequence is 14 residues long. Germline V gives CDR1 KGHSH, CDR2 LQKENI. The CDR3, as DNA: TGTGCCAGCTCCCGGGACCGGAGCACAGATACGCAGTATTTT. Protein: CASSRDRSTDTQYF.

This clonotype was counted many times. J is TRBJ1-5 and V is TRBV28, with 9 bases that match TRBD1. With 3 bases clipped from V and 1 base from J, the junction kept 10 bases outside the gene matches. Germline CDR1 reads MDHEN; CDR2 reads SYDVKM. The CDR3 is made up of 18 amino acids. CDR3 coding DNA: TGTGCCAGCAGTTTCGGGACAGGGATCGGGGCGAGCAATCAGCCCCAGCATTTT. As protein: CASSFGTGIGASNQPQHF.

This clonotype was counted at least ten times. The chain carries TRBV28 and TRBJ1-2; weak D call: TRBD1 (6 bases). The length of the CDR3 is 13 residues. From germline, CDR1 is MDHEN and CDR2 SYDVKM. Trimming pared 4 bases from V and 8 bases from J, leaving 14 bases between. The CDR3 nucleotides are TGTGCCAGCAGTTCGACAACAGGGAAGGGCTACACCTTC. Its translation is CASSSTTGKGYTF.

This clonotype has only a few counts. The rearrangement uses TRBV6-4 and TRBJ2-1; the D gene is possibly TRBD1 (5 bases). Germline V gene lookup returns CDR1 MRHNA and CDR2 SNTAGT. The V end was cut by 6 bases, the J end by 13 bases, with 16 bases between. There are 12 residues in the CDR3. CDR3 region: CASSPDRSRQFF. The CDR3 nucleotides read TGTGCCAGCAGCCCAGACAGATCCAGACAGTTCTTC.

This clonotype was found many times. This sequence joins TRBV4-1 and TRBJ2-1; TRBD1 agrees at 7 bases. From germline, CDR1 is MGHRA and CDR2 YSYEKL. The length of the CDR3 is 14 residues. V gave up 3 bases and J gave up 10 bases; unmatched junction bases: 9. The DNA of the CDR3 is TGCGCCAGCAGCCAGCCCCTATCAGGGGGAGAGCAGTTCTTC. Residues: CASSQPLSGGEQFF.

In regard to this clonotype: A read error is likely here: a far larger clone is one base away. This rearrangement joins TRBV6-1 to TRBJ1-5; 8 bases match TRBD1. Looked up from germline, CDR1 is MNHNS and CDR2 is SASEGT. The length of the CDR3 is 14 residues. The DNA of the CDR3 is TGTGCCAGCAGCCCCGGGACAGGTAATCAGCCCAAGCATTTT. Its translation: CASSPGTGNQPKHF.

In this sample, this clonotype turned up a few times. J is TRBJ2-1 and V is TRBV29-1; 8 bases agree with TRBD1. V lost 6 bases and J lost 9; bases outside the gene matches: 10. The CDR3 is 13 amino acids. Per germline, CDR1 SQVTM and CDR2 ANQGSEA. The CDR3 DNA is TGCAGCGTCCGTTTAACAGGGGGGAGTGAGCAGTTCTTC. Translated: CSVRLTGGSEQFF.

The chain joins TRBV6-1 to TRBJ2-1; possible D gene TRBD2, 5 bases. The CDR3 sequence is 13 residues long. The V and J ends lost 5 bases and 10 bases respectively, with 15 bases between them. CDR1 is MNHNS and CDR2 is SASEGT in the germline V gene. The CDR3 DNA is TGTGCCAGCAGTCGGACGGGGAACTACGAGCAGTTCTTC. Amino acids: CASSRTGNYEQFF.

This clonotype was counted ten times or more. This chain uses TRBV27 with TRBJ1-1, with D possibly matching TRBD1 (5 bases). CDR1 and CDR2 (germline): MNHEY, SMNVEV (reference sequence). The CDR3 is made up of 14 amino acids. The ends were cut back, 2 bases at V and 4 bases at J, with 11 bases in the middle. The CDR3 is CASSLGGAGTEAFF. The CDR3 DNA follows: TGTGCCAGCAGTTTAGGGGGAGCGGGCACTGAAGCTTTCTTT.

For this clonotype: This sequence may be a read error, since a much larger clone differs from it by one base. The chain combines TRBV6-5 with TRBJ2-5, with D possibly TRBD2 on 7 matching bases. Germline values: CDR1 MNHEY, CDR2 SVGAGI. The CDR3 extends over 16 amino acids. CDR3 in amino acids: CSSSPLPGGLLKTQYF. CDR3 bases: TGTTCCAGCAGCCCCCTCCCGGGGGGCTTGTTGAAGACCCAGTACTTC.

The chain uses TRBV18 and TRBJ1-1; 7 positions agree with TRBD1. The germline CDR1 and CDR2 sequences are KGHSH and LQKENI. The CDR3 sequence is 14 residues long. V shed 4 bases and J 4 bases; nucleotides not matched to a gene: 6. The CDR3 loop is CASSRARQGTEAFF. CDR3 DNA: TGTGCCAGCTCACGAGCTCGACAGGGCACTGAAGCTTTCTTT.

This clonotype has a count of ten or more. The chain carries TRBV6-1 and TRBJ2-3, with TRBD2 matching 8 bases. Germline CDR1 and CDR2: MNHNS and SASEGT. This CDR3 has 14 residues. With 5 bases clipped from V and 3 bases from J, the junction kept 4 bases outside the gene matches. CDR3: CASSTTSVTDTQYF. In DNA, the CDR3 is TGTGCCAGCAGTACGACTAGCGTAACAGATACGCAGTATTTT.

The rearrangement links TRBV5-8 to TRBJ2-3, with 7 bases lining up with TRBD1. The germline gives CDR1 SGHTS, CDR2 YDEGEE. CDR3 length equals 16 residues. The V segment lost 5 bases and the J segment 4 bases; nucleotides outside the gene matches: 13. The CDR3 region is CASRKDLIQGADTQYF. The DNA for the CDR3 is TGTGCCAGCAGAAAAGATCTAATTCAGGGGGCAGATACGCAGTATTTT.

This clonotype was observed a few times. The V call is TRBV4-1, the J call TRBJ1-6, with D perhaps TRBD1 (6 bases). Trimming removed 3 bases from V and 11 bases from J, with 17 bases in between. From germline, CDR1 is MGHRA and CDR2 YSYEKL. This CDR3 is built from 15 residues. For the CDR3, the DNA is TGCGCCAGCAGCCAGCGCAGGGGTAACTTTACACCCCTCCACTTT. Amino acids: CASSQRRGNFTPLHF.

This clonotype appeared many times. The rearrangement joins TRBV20-1 to TRBJ2-2; D is undetermined. V was pared by 3 bases and J by 0 bases, with 8 bases between. The CDR3 loop spans 14 amino acids. Germline CDR1 and CDR2: DFQATT and SNEGSKA (reference sequence). The CDR3 sequence is CSASDGSNTGELFF. The CDR3 DNA reads TGCAGTGCTAGCGACGGTTCGAACACCGGGGAGCTGTTTTTT.

This clonotype appeared many times. The chain combines TRBV20-1 with TRBJ2-7; tentative D call: TRBD2 (6 bases). Germline V CDR1 and CDR2: DFQATT, SNEGSKA (reference sequence). V lost 5 bases and J lost 5, with 13 bases in between. This CDR3 is 12 amino acids long. CDR3 sequence reads: CSAQSGSDEQYV. DNA for the CDR3: TGCAGTGCTCAGAGCGGGTCCGACGAGCAGTACGTC.

This clonotype has more than one count but fewer than ten. Here the CDR3 DNA reads TGTGCCAGCAGCTTAAGGCCCGGGACGGACAAATACGAGCAGTACGTC. It translates to CASSLRPGTDKYEQYV. V gene TRBV11-2 combines with J gene TRBJ2-7, with D perhaps TRBD1 or TRBD2 (5 bases each). The V and J ends lost 2 bases and 4 bases respectively, with 18 bases between them. The germline gives CDR1 SGHAT, CDR2 FQNNGV. There are 16 residues in the CDR3.

This clonotype was observed a few times. The genes are TRBV14 and TRBJ1-1; D ambiguous. CDR1 is SGHDN and CDR2 is FVKESK in the germline V gene. CDR3 length equals 15 residues. Trimming stripped 1 base from V and 1 base from J, with 10 bases between. CDR3 loop: CASSQVFPTNTEAFF. CDR3 DNA sequence: TGTGCCAGCAGCCAAGTTTTCCCGACGAACACTGAAGCTTTCTTT. The complete variable domain, with remaining parts taken from reference TRBV14 and TRBJ1-1, reads EAGVTQFPSHSVIEKGQTVTLRCDPISGHDNLYWYRRVMGKEIKFLLHFVKESKQDESGMPNNRFLAERTGGTYSTLKVQPAELEDSGVYFCASSQVFPTNTEAFFGQGTRLTVV.

The J gene is TRBJ2-1, the V gene TRBV7-3; 8 bases line up with TRBD2. Germline lookup yields CDR1 SGHTA and CDR2 FQGTGA. The CDR3 runs 13 residues. Trimming at V came to 2 bases and at J to 9 bases, leaving 3 bases not matched to a gene. The CDR3 DNA reads TGTGCCAGCAGCTTAGTAGCGGGGAGTGAGCAGTTCTTC. It specifies CASSLVAGSEQFF.

This clonotype was picked up a small number of times. The J gene is TRBJ1-1, the V gene TRBV9; D may be TRBD1 (6 bases). Per germline, CDR1 SGDLS and CDR2 YYNGEE. V lost 5 bases and J lost 0, with 14 bases in between. The CDR3 covers 15 residues. CDR3 in DNA: TGTGCCAGCAGGACTCTGTCAGGGGTGAACACTGAAGCTTTCTTT. The encoded protein is CASRTLSGVNTEAFF.

This clonotype was detected many times. The chain's CDR3 is CASSHYGQAQETQYF. DNA of the CDR3: TGTGCCAGCAGTCACTACGGACAGGCACAAGAGACCCAGTACTTC. This chain joins TRBV6-1 and TRBJ2-5; the match to TRBD1 covers 7 bases. This CDR3 spans 15 amino acids. The trim removed 5 bases at V and 2 bases at J, leaving 8 bases unmatched. CDR1 MNHNS and CDR2 SASEGT come from the germline V gene.

This clonotype was seen at least ten times. This rearrangement joins TRBV6-1 to TRBJ2-1; D perhaps matches TRBD2 (6 bases). This CDR3 has 14 amino acids. V was shortened by 7 bases and J by 9 bases, with 19 bases between the two germline ends. CDR1 MNHNS and CDR2 SASEGT come from the germline V gene. CDR3 loop: CASTPSGGWGEQFF. The DNA for the CDR3 is TGTGCCAGCACCCCCAGTGGGGGGTGGGGTGAGCAGTTCTTC.

The rearrangement joins TRBV28 to TRBJ1-4; 10 nucleotides match TRBD1. The V gene's germline CDR1 is MDHEN and CDR2 SYDVKM. The CDR3 is 17 amino acids. Germline trimming cut 6 bases from V and 6 bases from J; bases unmatched to any gene: 13. Here the CDR3 DNA reads TGTGCCAGCAGCCCCACCGGGACAGGGGTTTTTCATGAAAAACTGTTTTTT. It specifies CASSPTGTGVFHEKLFF.

This clonotype was counted ten times or more. This chain links TRBV28 with TRBJ2-7; 7 bases agree with TRBD1. Germline V gene lookup returns CDR1 MDHEN and CDR2 SYDVKM. The junction had 4 bases not matched to a gene; V was cut back by 5 bases and J by 3 bases. The CDR3 length is 13 residues. CDR3 DNA: TGTGCCAGCAGTCTCCGGGACAGCTACGAGCAGTACGTC. It is translated as CASSLRDSYEQYV.

This clonotype was recorded at least ten times. This sequence joins TRBV3-1 and TRBJ1-3; D may be TRBD1 (5 bases). The germline gives CDR1 LGHDT, CDR2 YNNKEL (reference sequence). This CDR3 comprises 12 residues. Trimming pared 2 bases from V and 7 bases from J, leaving 6 bases between. DNA for the CDR3: TGTGCCAGCAGCCAATGGGGGAACACCATATATTTT. It is translated as CASSQWGNTIYF.

The chain employs TRBV7-9 and TRBJ1-1; D ambiguous. The CDR3 extends over 13 amino acids. V lost 6 bases to trimming and J lost 6 bases, with 14 bases between them. From germline, CDR1 is SEHNR and CDR2 FQNEAQ (reference sequence). The CDR3: CASSVGVGAEAFF. The CDR3 bases are TGTGCCAGCAGTGTGGGCGTGGGAGCTGAAGCTTTCTTT.

V is TRBV3-1 and J is TRBJ2-3; 15 bases align to TRBD2. Unmatched junction bases numbered 7, after V lost 0 bases and J lost 3 bases. This CDR3 region has 19 residues. Germline V gene data show CDR1 as LGHDT and CDR2 as YNNKEL (reference sequence). CDR3 bases: TGTGCCAGCAGCCAAGATGGACTAGCGGGGGGGCCGCGTACAGATACGCAGTATTTT. This translates into CASSQDGLAGGPRTDTQYF.

Ten or more counts support this clonotype. The V and J genes are TRBV7-9 and TRBJ1-1; D is undetermined. The CDR3 sequence is 14 residues long. The germline V gene has CDR1 SEHNR and CDR2 FQNEAQ (reference sequence). The V end was cut by 2 bases, the J end by 0 bases, with 7 bases between. CDR3: CASSLFDMNTEAFF. The CDR3 DNA is TGTGCCAGCAGCTTATTCGACATGAACACTGAAGCTTTCTTT.